This TCR beta chain was observed in a study of CD8 T cells in Susac syndrome. This CDR3 contains 14 residues. A quantity of about 0.5 to 1 ug RNA underwent reverse transcription using random hexamers. Each CDR3 protein is one row after TCRdb ran MiXCR on the immunoSEQ multiplex PCR reads. Counted here are hundreds of thousands of distinct CDR3 sequences, 94% occurring once; the ten biggest clones make up 0.15%. The V gene is TRBV21-1, the J gene TRBJ1-2. TRBV21-1 has pseudogene status. Sequencing input: CD4+ T cells from PBMCs. This TCR came from a human donor with Susac syndrome. The chain's CDR3 is CASSKGARRNGYTF. The CDR3 coding sequence is TGTGCCAGCAGCAAAGGGGCACGGAGGAACGGCTACACCTTC.